These 31 T cell receptor beta chains originate from one sample sequenced in a study of cytomegalovirus exposure and HLA in healthy donors. In the PCR, 60 Vbeta and 13 Jbeta primers were used. Sequencing used immunoSEQ multiplex PCR; TCRdb keeps in-frame clones, though not all of them. The sample includes about 190,000 clones, about 85% seen only once; the top ten take 1% to 1.4%. Sequenced input: PBMCs. These receptors all stem from a boy aged 2-9 years in good health and CMV-seronegative.

The chain is built from TRBV11-2 and TRBJ2-5; D is unresolved. V gave up 0 bases and J gave up 5 bases, with 4 bases separating them. This CDR3 has 12 residues. Looked up from germline, CDR1 is SGHAT and CDR2 is FQNNGV. The CDR3, as DNA: TGTGCCAGCAGCTTAGATCGTGAGACCCAGTACTTC. It translates to CASSLDRETQYF.

The V call is TRBV30, the J call TRBJ1-2; 8 bases align to TRBD1. V was clipped by 1 base and J by 3 bases; unmatched bases: 4. CDR3 length: 14 residues. Germline V gene data show CDR1 as GTSNPN and CDR2 as SVGIG (reference sequence). The CDR3 here is CAWSEPGGDYGYTF. The CDR3 region has the DNA TGTGCCTGGAGTGAACCAGGGGGCGACTATGGCTACACCTTC.

This clone was seen once. The V gene is TRBV30, the J gene TRBJ1-5, with D tentatively TRBD1 (5 bases). Trimming pared 3 bases from V and 3 bases from J, leaving 9 bases between. CDR1 is GTSNPN, CDR2 SVGIG, per germline (reference sequence). The CDR3 is 13 residues long. Here the CDR3 reads CAWRDSYNQPQHF. CDR3 coding DNA: TGTGCCTGGAGAGACAGTTACAATCAGCCCCAGCATTTT.

CDR3 amino acids: CASSLGLRDYGYTF. The CDR3, as DNA: TGTGCCAGCAGTCTCGGGCTGCGGGACTATGGCTACACCTTC. This chain links TRBV6-5 with TRBJ1-2, with D hard to call. Trimming cost V 5 bases and J 3 bases, with 13 bases left between them. CDR1 is MNHEY, CDR2 SVGAGI, per germline. CDR3 length equals 14 residues.

This clone was recorded a few times. The J gene is TRBJ2-6, the V gene TRBV5-4, with no clear D. From germline, CDR1 is SGHNT and CDR2 YYREEE (reference sequence). The V end lost 2 bases, the J end lost 1 base, and 7 bases lay between the germline ends. The CDR3 is made up of 15 amino acids. CDR3 amino acids: CASSLALSGANVLTF. The CDR3, as DNA: TGTGCCAGCAGCTTAGCCCTTTCTGGGGCCAACGTCCTGACTTTC.

The CDR3 DNA reads as TGTGCCAGCAGCCCCAGGTCGGGACTAGCGGGGGGGAAACCCCCCCTCTACGAGCAGTACTTC. This codes for CASSPRSGLAGGKPPLYEQYF. The chain recombines TRBV13 with TRBJ2-7, with 16 bases identical to TRBD2. Germline-derived CDR1 and CDR2 are PRHDT and FYEKMQ (reference sequence). Trimming removed 5 bases from V and 3 bases from J; junction bases left unmatched: 19. The CDR3 spans 21 residues.

This sequence joins TRBV28 and TRBJ2-7; no firm D call. Deletions cut 4 bases from V and 3 bases from J, with 13 bases between. Germline lookup yields CDR1 MDHEN and CDR2 SYDVKM. The CDR3 extends over 14 amino acids. The CDR3 protein is CASSWPGNHYEQYF. The DNA for the CDR3 is TGTGCCAGCAGTTGGCCAGGTAACCACTACGAGCAGTACTTC.

About this clone itself: A read error may account for a junction end that differs from germline. This chain links TRBV7-9 with TRBJ2-1; 14 bases are shared with TRBD2. The CDR3 has 15 residues. Germline V gives CDR1 SEHNR, CDR2 FQNEAQ (reference sequence). CDR3 in DNA: TGTTCCAGCACGACTAGCGGGAGGGCCGCTCATGAGCAGTTCTTC. It specifies CSSTTSGRAAHEQFF.

This clone showed up just once. The V gene is TRBV19, the J gene TRBJ2-5; D unclear. Germline-derived CDR1 and CDR2 are LNHDA and SQIVND (reference sequence). The CDR3 is 13 amino acids. V was pared by 6 bases and J by 7 bases, with 15 bases between. The CDR3 nucleotides read TGTGCCAGTAGCAGAAACAGCCCTTGGACCCAGTACTTC. Translation: CASSRNSPWTQYF.

The rearrangement uses TRBV19 and TRBJ2-5, with 10 bases identical to TRBD2. The length of the CDR3 is 18 residues. V lost 3 bases, J lost 1 base, and 11 bases stayed unmatched. CDR1 LNHDA and CDR2 SQIVND come from the germline V gene (reference sequence). CDR3 amino acids: CASSISSGGLMGQETQYF. CDR3 coding DNA: TGTGCCAGTAGTATTTCTAGCGGGGGCTTGATGGGCCAAGAGACCCAGTACTTC. The full variable domain, with the rest looked up from reference TRBV19 and TRBJ2-5, is DGGITQSPKYLFRKEGQNVTLSCEQNLNHDAMYWYRQDPGQGLRLIYYSQIVNDFQKGDIAEGYSVSREKKESFPLTVTSAQKNPTAFYLCASSISSGGLMGQETQYFGPGTRLLVL.

The J gene is TRBJ1-1, the V gene TRBV5-6; 9 nucleotides agree with TRBD1. Germline trimming cut 4 bases from V and 3 bases from J; bases unmatched to any gene: 19. Germline CDR1 is SGHDT and CDR2 is YYEEEE. CDR3 length: 19 residues. The CDR3 sequence is CASSLKSTGGVIPDTEAFF. The CDR3 DNA is TGTGCCAGCAGCCTAAAGTCCACAGGGGGCGTGATCCCGGACACTGAAGCTTTCTTT.

The genes are TRBV6-1 and TRBJ2-2, with TRBD2 identical over 10 bases. V lost 0 bases and J lost 2; bases outside the gene matches: 18. In germline, CDR1 is MNHNS, CDR2 SASEGT. This CDR3 is 22 amino acids long. CDR3 amino acids: CASSEARFIRTSGDINTGELFF. The DNA of the CDR3 is TGTGCCAGCAGTGAAGCGAGGTTTATTCGTACTAGCGGGGATATTAACACCGGGGAGCTGTTTTTT.

The V gene is TRBV11-2, the J gene TRBJ2-7; D may be TRBD2 (5 bases). This CDR3 comprises 13 residues. V lost 8 bases and J lost 5, with 16 bases in between. CDR1 SGHAT and CDR2 FQNNGV come from the germline V gene. The CDR3 DNA reads TGTGCCAGCTTTAGCTGGTCTAGCCACGAGCAGTACTTC. Amino acids: CASFSWSSHEQYF.

This clone was observed once. The chain uses TRBV7-3 and TRBJ2-1; 7 positions agree with TRBD2. V shed 5 bases, J shed 7 bases, and the junction held 2 bases outside the gene matches. This CDR3 region has 12 residues. Germline values: CDR1 SGHTA, CDR2 FQGTGA. As DNA, the CDR3 is TGTGCCAGCAGCGAAGCGGGGAATGAGCAGTTCTTC. Its protein is CASSEAGNEQFF.

The chain is built from TRBV25-1 and TRBJ1-2; D is undetermined. Germline V gives CDR1 MGHDK, CDR2 SYGVNS. The germline V and J ends were trimmed by 3 bases and 4 bases, with 12 bases remaining between them. The CDR3 has 14 residues. The CDR3 protein is CASSDRAGGYGYTF. CDR3 nucleotide sequence: TGTGCCAGCAGTGATAGGGCCGGAGGCTATGGCTACACCTTC.

The chain combines TRBV18 with TRBJ1-1, with D possibly being TRBD1 (5 bases). From germline, CDR1 is KGHSH and CDR2 LQKENI. The CDR3 has 14 residues. V was clipped by 3 bases and J by 8 bases, with 16 bases between them. CDR3 protein: CASSPYLTVKEAFF. As DNA, the CDR3 is TGTGCCAGCTCACCTTATTTGACAGTTAAAGAAGCTTTCTTT. Supplemented by reference TRBV18 and TRBJ1-1, the full variable domain reads NAGVMQNPRHLVRRRGQEARLRCSPMKGHSHVYWYRQLPEEGLKFMVYLQKENIIDESGMPKERFSAEFPKEGPSILRIQQVVRGDSAAYFCASSPYLTVKEAFFGQGTRLTVV.

J is TRBJ2-7 and V is TRBV19; no definite D call. Germline CDR1 and CDR2: LNHDA and SQIVND (reference sequence). CDR3 length equals 15 residues. Trimming removed 3 bases at V and 1 base at J, with 13 bases between. Here the CDR3 reads CASSIGDTLSYEQYF. For the CDR3, the DNA is TGTGCCAGTAGTATTGGCGACACCTTATCCTACGAGCAGTACTTC.

The chain joins TRBV5-4 to TRBJ2-3; 8 bases map to TRBD2. CDR1 is SGHNT and CDR2 is YYREEE in the germline V gene (reference sequence). J gave up 7 bases and V 3 bases, and 7 bases lay outside the gene matches. This CDR3 has 14 amino acids. The DNA of the CDR3 is TGTGCCAGCAGCTCTCCGGGGGGGCCGAATACGCAGTATTTT. Its translation is CASSSPGGPNTQYF.

V and J are TRBV18 and TRBJ2-7, with D perhaps TRBD1 (5 bases). CDR1 is KGHSH and CDR2 is LQKENI in the germline V gene. The length of the CDR3 is 12 residues. Trimming removed 6 bases at V and 2 bases at J, with 8 bases between. The CDR3 region is CASSPDTYEQYF. Written as DNA, the CDR3 is TGTGCCAGCTCCCCGGACACCTACGAGCAGTACTTC.

This clone was recorded only once. The J gene is TRBJ2-2, the V gene TRBV2; TRBD2 is a possible D gene (6 bases). The CDR3 totals 13 residues. V lost 7 bases and J 4 bases, leaving 10 bases between the germline ends. Germline V lookup: CDR1 SNHLY, CDR2 FYNNEI. The chain's CDR3 is CASTAGTTGELFF. CDR3 in DNA: TGTGCCAGCACGGCGGGGACCACCGGGGAGCTGTTTTTT.

V and J are TRBV5-1 and TRBJ2-2, with D perhaps TRBD1 (6 bases). CDR1 is SGHRS and CDR2 is YFSETQ in the germline V gene. The CDR3 loop spans 14 amino acids. V dropped 3 bases and J dropped 6 bases, with 12 bases sitting between them. The CDR3 loop reads CASSSQGLAGELFF. The CDR3 nucleotides read TGCGCCAGCAGCTCACAGGGTTTGGCCGGGGAGCTGTTTTTT.

The chain is built from TRBV27 and TRBJ2-5; D is perhaps TRBD1 (6 bases). With the DNA end fitting TRBJ2-7 better, the J assignment may be wrong. Per germline, CDR1 MNHEY and CDR2 SMNVEV (reference sequence). The CDR3 runs 16 residues. This chain's CDR3 is CASSLRTASSFYEQYF. CDR3 DNA sequence: TGTGCCAGCAGTCTTCGGACAGCTTCAAGTTTCTACGAGCAGTACTTC.

V usage is TRBV27 and J usage is TRBJ2-1, with a possible D match to TRBD2 (5 bases). With 5 bases removed from V and 3 bases from J, the gap between germline ends came to 11 bases. This CDR3 has 14 amino acids. The germline gives CDR1 MNHEY, CDR2 SMNVEV (reference sequence). In DNA form, the CDR3 reads TGTGCCAGCAGTGGCCGGGATTACTACAATGAGCAGTTCTTC. Its protein product is CASSGRDYYNEQFF.

This clone was found once. Here the CDR3 DNA reads TGTGCCAGCAGTAGTACTTCGGACAGGGGGCGCCTCTACGAGCAGTACTTC. Its protein product is CASSSTSDRGRLYEQYF. The gene calls are TRBV27 and TRBJ2-7; 11 bases line up with TRBD1. The CDR3 contains 17 residues. The V and J ends lost 5 bases and 3 bases, in that order; junction bases with no gene match: 12. The V gene's germline CDR1 is MNHEY and CDR2 SMNVEV (reference sequence).

V and J are TRBV19 and TRBJ2-3; no clear D gene. Deletions cut 5 bases from V and 6 bases from J, with 12 bases between. This CDR3 has 13 amino acids. Germline CDR1 LNHDA, CDR2 SQIVND (reference sequence). In nucleotides, the CDR3 is TGTGCCAGTAGTCAGTCTAGTTGGGATACGCAGTATTTT. Its protein product is CASSQSSWDTQYF.

The chain uses TRBV14 and TRBJ1-6, with D maybe TRBD1 (5 bases). The CDR3 runs to 14 residues. Germline V gene lookup returns CDR1 SGHDN and CDR2 FVKESK. Trimming took 6 bases from V and 7 from J, leaving 13 bases between them. CDR3 sequence reads: CASSSAGHNSPLHF. The CDR3 DNA follows: TGTGCCAGCAGTTCGGCAGGGCACAATTCACCCCTCCACTTT.

The chain has TRBV30 and TRBJ1-5, with 8 nucleotides matching TRBD1. The V gene's germline CDR1 is GTSNPN and CDR2 SVGIG (reference sequence). This CDR3 region has 15 residues. The V gene end was trimmed by 3 bases and the J gene end by 2 bases; junction bases not matched to a gene: 6. The CDR3 reads CAWSPDRGGNQPQHF. The CDR3 DNA reads TGTGCCTGGAGCCCCGACAGGGGCGGCAATCAGCCCCAGCATTTT.

The rearrangement joins TRBV5-4 to TRBJ2-7, with 10 bases fitting TRBD2. This CDR3 has 16 amino acids. The V and J ends lost 0 bases and 7 bases, in that order; junction bases with no gene match: 10. Per the germline V gene, CDR1 is SGHNT and CDR2 is YYREEE (reference sequence). The CDR3 DNA reads as TGTGCCAGCAGCTTGGACGGTCTAGCGGGAGCTTCTGAGCAGTACTTC. Amino acid sequence: CASSLDGLAGASEQYF.

The rearrangement uses TRBV7-9 and TRBJ2-1, with 10 nucleotides matching TRBD2. This CDR3 is 15 amino acids long. Per germline, CDR1 SEHNR and CDR2 FQNEAQ (reference sequence). With V trimmed by 1 base and J by 5 bases, 2 bases remained unmatched. The CDR3 nucleotides read TGTGCCAGCAGCTTAGAAGCGGGAGGGCACAATGAGCAGTTCTTC. This translates into CASSLEAGGHNEQFF.

The chain couples TRBV4-1 to TRBJ2-3; weak D call: TRBD2 (7 bases). CDR1 is MGHRA, CDR2 YSYEKL, per germline. V lost 2 bases and J 2 bases, leaving 17 bases between the germline ends. This CDR3 comprises 17 residues. As DNA, the CDR3 is TGCGCCAGCAGCCAAATATCCCGGGGGGCCACCACAGATACGCAGTATTTT. It codes for CASSQISRGATTDTQYF.

The chain joins TRBV11-2 to TRBJ1-4; D gene ambiguous. V was pared by 1 base and J by 0 bases, with 9 bases between. This CDR3 region has 16 residues. From germline, CDR1 is SGHAT and CDR2 FQNNGV. Here the CDR3 reads CASSLGFPSTNEKLFF. CDR3 bases: TGTGCCAGCAGCTTAGGTTTTCCGTCAACTAATGAAAAACTGTTTTTT.